These T cell receptor beta chains were read from a single sample in a study of shared T cell receptors in the human thymus. The data were produced by immunoSEQ multiplex PCR, yet TCRdb's version contains in-frame clones alone and is incomplete. The sample comprises 700,000 or so clones, approximately 85% of which are singletons, and roughly 0.01% rests with the top ten. The sample was also linked to a second study, of human thymus T cells.

Sequencing was performed on thymocytes. These receptors all stem from a girl under two years old with a congenital heart defect. Each CDR3 is given with its conserved first and last residue. Fields, in order: D gene, J gene, V gene, clone size, CDR3 DNA, CDR3 protein. The D gene is left open where the match is weak. Part of the rows lack a size; the others show once, few, many or a class for expanded clones.

D gene: TRBD1
J gene: TRBJ2-2
V gene: TRBV7-6
clone size: -
CDR3 DNA: TGTGCCAGCAGCTTGGGGACAGGGAGGGAGCTGTTTTTT
CDR3 protein: CASSLGTGRELFF

D gene: -
J gene: TRBJ1-1
V gene: TRBV7-2
clone size: -
CDR3 DNA: TGTGCCAGCAGCTTAGGGCCCCTGGGGGGTAACACTGAAGCTTTCTTT
CDR3 protein: CASSLGPLGGNTEAFF

D gene: TRBD1
J gene: TRBJ1-6
V gene: TRBV5-4
clone size: -
CDR3 DNA: TGTGCCAGCAGCTTGGTGTATGCAGGGGGCGCTTCCCGTTCACCCCTCCACTTT
CDR3 protein: CASSLVYAGGASRSPLHF

D gene: -
J gene: TRBJ1-6
V gene: TRBV14
clone size: -
CDR3 DNA: TGTGCCAGCAGCCAAGTTCCCCCCTGGCACAGGAGAGGGGGAATTTCACCCCTCCACTTT
CDR3 protein: CASSQVPPWHRRGGISPLHF

D gene: TRBD1
J gene: TRBJ1-2
V gene: TRBV4-1
clone size: -
CDR3 DNA: TGCGCCAGCAGCCAACCGGGACAGGGGAACTATGGCTACACCTTC
CDR3 protein: CASSQPGQGNYGYTF

D gene: -
J gene: TRBJ1-1
V gene: TRBV7-8
clone size: once
CDR3 DNA: TGTGCCAGCAGCTTAGCGCTTCAGGGATGCACTGAAGCTTTCTTT
CDR3 protein: CASSLALQGCTEAFF

D gene: -
J gene: TRBJ2-2
V gene: TRBV7-3
clone size: -
CDR3 DNA: TGTGCCAGCAGCTTATCGGGGAATCATAACACCGGGGAGCTGTTTTTT
CDR3 protein: CASSLSGNHNTGELFF

D gene: -
J gene: TRBJ1-3
V gene: TRBV19
clone size: -
CDR3 DNA: TGTGCCAGTAGTATACGGTGGGACACAGTAAGCGGGAGCTCTGGAAACACCATATATTTT
CDR3 protein: CASSIRWDTVSGSSGNTIYF

D gene: -
J gene: TRBJ1-1
V gene: TRBV6-1
clone size: -
CDR3 DNA: TGTGCCAGCAGGAAGGACGGACAATCCGCTGAAGCTTTCTTT
CDR3 protein: CASRKDGQSAEAFF

D gene: TRBD1
J gene: TRBJ1-2
V gene: TRBV27
clone size: once
CDR3 DNA: TGTGCCAGCAGCACTCTCAATCGGGACAGAACTTATGGCTACACCTTC
CDR3 protein: CASSTLNRDRTYGYTF

D gene: -
J gene: TRBJ1-1
V gene: TRBV10-3
clone size: -
CDR3 DNA: TGTGCCATCTCATCCTGTCCCCCCTGTGGGGAGGGGTACTTCACTGAAGCTTTCTTT
CDR3 protein: CAISSCPPCGEGYFTEAFF

D gene: TRBD2
J gene: TRBJ2-1
V gene: TRBV4-1
clone size: -
CDR3 DNA: TGCGCCAGCAGCCGGCGGACTAGCTCTCACAATGAGCAGTTCTTC
CDR3 protein: CASSRRTSSHNEQFF

D gene: -
J gene: TRBJ1-1
V gene: TRBV6-4
clone size: -
CDR3 DNA: TGTGCCAGCAGTGCCGCGCAGGGAAGCACTGAAGCTTTCTTT
CDR3 protein: CASSAAQGSTEAFF

D gene: -
J gene: TRBJ1-1
V gene: TRBV7-3
clone size: few
CDR3 DNA: TGTGCCAGCAGCTTAACGCACTCGAGGGGACTCATGAACACTGAAGCTTTCTTT
CDR3 protein: CASSLTHSRGLMNTEAFF

D gene: TRBD1
J gene: TRBJ1-2
V gene: TRBV4-3
clone size: -
CDR3 DNA: TGCGCCAGCAGCCAAATCCGGGACAGGGGCGACTATGGCTACACCTTC
CDR3 protein: CASSQIRDRGDYGYTF

D gene: -
J gene: TRBJ1-4
V gene: TRBV4-1
clone size: -
CDR3 DNA: TGCGCCAGCAGCCAAGAGGGAACAGGGCGGCATGAAAAACTGTTTTTT
CDR3 protein: CASSQEGTGRHEKLFF

D gene: -
J gene: TRBJ2-5
V gene: TRBV5-1
clone size: -
CDR3 DNA: TGCGCCAGCAGGGAGGGGGAGACCCAGTACTTC
CDR3 protein: CASREGETQYF

D gene: TRBD1
J gene: TRBJ1-2
V gene: TRBV5-6
clone size: few
CDR3 DNA: TGTGCCAGCCGGGCCCGGGGGCAGGGGGCAGGGGGCTACACCTTC
CDR3 protein: CASRARGQGAGGYTF

D gene: TRBD1
J gene: TRBJ1-1
V gene: TRBV7-8
clone size: -
CDR3 DNA: TGTGCCAGCAGGGAACCTCGGACAGGGGTTAAGACTGAAGCTTTCTTT
CDR3 protein: CASREPRTGVKTEAFF

D gene: TRBD1
J gene: TRBJ1-5
V gene: TRBV5-1
clone size: -
CDR3 DNA: TGCGCCAGCAGCCCTTACAGGGGCGACAATCAGCCCCAGCATTTT
CDR3 protein: CASSPYRGDNQPQHF

D gene: -
J gene: TRBJ2-2
V gene: TRBV5-1
clone size: -
CDR3 DNA: TGCGCCAGCAGCTTGGCAGATCGGAACACCGGGGAGCTGTTTTTT
CDR3 protein: CASSLADRNTGELFF

D gene: -
J gene: TRBJ2-2
V gene: TRBV4-1
clone size: -
CDR3 DNA: TGCGCCAGCAGTTATAAATCCGGGGAAATGGCCATAAACGGGGAGCTGTTTTTT
CDR3 protein: CASSYKSGEMAINGELFF

D gene: -
J gene: TRBJ2-5
V gene: TRBV2
clone size: once
CDR3 DNA: TGTGCCAGCACCAAAGACTCCTCCTCCCAAGAGACCCAGTACTTC
CDR3 protein: CASTKDSSSQETQYF

D gene: TRBD1
J gene: TRBJ1-1
V gene: TRBV28
clone size: -
CDR3 DNA: TGTGCCAGCAGGCGAGGACAGGGGTACATGAACACTGAAGCTTTCTTT
CDR3 protein: CASRRGQGYMNTEAFF

D gene: TRBD1
J gene: TRBJ1-1
V gene: TRBV5-4
clone size: -
CDR3 DNA: TGTGCCAGCAGCTTTTCCCTGATCGAGACAGGGCGCACTGAAGCTTTCTTT
CDR3 protein: CASSFSLIETGRTEAFF

D gene: -
J gene: TRBJ1-1
V gene: TRBV2
clone size: few
CDR3 DNA: TGTGCCAGCAGTCCCGATGGAGGGAACACTGAAGCTTTCTTT
CDR3 protein: CASSPDGGNTEAFF

D gene: -
J gene: TRBJ2-1
V gene: TRBV27
clone size: -
CDR3 DNA: TGTGCCACCCGGCCTCTACGGGGGTACAATGAGCAGTTCTTC
CDR3 protein: CATRPLRGYNEQFF

D gene: -
J gene: TRBJ2-7
V gene: TRBV28
clone size: -
CDR3 DNA: TGTGCCAGCAGTGATCCGGGACTTTCCGCACAAAAATTC
CDR3 protein: CASSDPGLSAQKF

D gene: TRBD1
J gene: TRBJ1-1
V gene: TRBV27
clone size: once
CDR3 DNA: TGTGCCAGCAGTCCGCCTCGACAGGGGAAAGAAGCTTTCTTT
CDR3 protein: CASSPPRQGKEAFF

D gene: TRBD2
J gene: TRBJ2-3
V gene: TRBV5-1
clone size: -
CDR3 DNA: TGCGCCAGCAGCCGGGTCGGAGCGGGGGGGCCCGGCCCAGATACGCAGTATTTT
CDR3 protein: CASSRVGAGGPGPDTQYF

D gene: -
J gene: TRBJ2-5
V gene: TRBV4-3
clone size: -
CDR3 DNA: TGCGCCAGCAGCCAAGATAGACCGCGGGACCGGCGCCAAGAGACCCAGTACTTC
CDR3 protein: CASSQDRPRDRRQETQYF

D gene: TRBD1
J gene: TRBJ1-1
V gene: TRBV4-1
clone size: -
CDR3 DNA: TGCGCCAGCAGCCTATGGGACAGTAGGAACACTGAAGCTTTCTTT
CDR3 protein: CASSLWDSRNTEAFF

D gene: -
J gene: TRBJ1-4
V gene: TRBV19
clone size: -
CDR3 DNA: TGTGCCAGTAGTATGAGGCGAGAAAAACTGTTTTTT
CDR3 protein: CASSMRREKLFF